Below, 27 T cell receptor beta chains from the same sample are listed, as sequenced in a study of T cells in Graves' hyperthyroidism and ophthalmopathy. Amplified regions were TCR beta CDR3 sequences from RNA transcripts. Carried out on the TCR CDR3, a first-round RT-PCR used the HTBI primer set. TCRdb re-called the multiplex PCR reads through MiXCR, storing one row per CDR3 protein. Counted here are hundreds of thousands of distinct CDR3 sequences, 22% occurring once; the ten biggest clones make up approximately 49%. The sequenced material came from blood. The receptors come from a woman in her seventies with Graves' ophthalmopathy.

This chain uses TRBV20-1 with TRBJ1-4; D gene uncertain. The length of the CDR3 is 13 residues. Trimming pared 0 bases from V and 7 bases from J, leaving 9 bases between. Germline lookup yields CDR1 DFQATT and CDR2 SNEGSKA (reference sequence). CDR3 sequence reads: CSARDGRGEKLFF. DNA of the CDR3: TGCAGTGCTAGAGACGGGCGAGGTGAAAAACTGTTTTTT.

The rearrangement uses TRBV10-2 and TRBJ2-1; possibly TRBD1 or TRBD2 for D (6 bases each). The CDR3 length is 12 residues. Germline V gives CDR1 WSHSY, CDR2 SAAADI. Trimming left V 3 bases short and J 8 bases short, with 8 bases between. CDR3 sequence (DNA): TGCGCCAGCAGTGATGGGGGGCATGAGCAGTTCTTC. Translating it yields CASSDGGHEQFF.

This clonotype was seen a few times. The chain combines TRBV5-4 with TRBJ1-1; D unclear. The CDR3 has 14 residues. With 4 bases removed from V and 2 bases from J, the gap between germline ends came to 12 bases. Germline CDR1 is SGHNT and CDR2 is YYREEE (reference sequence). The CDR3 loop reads CASSPRVVNTEAFF. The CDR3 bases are TGTGCCAGCAGCCCAAGGGTCGTAAACACTGAAGCTTTCTTT.

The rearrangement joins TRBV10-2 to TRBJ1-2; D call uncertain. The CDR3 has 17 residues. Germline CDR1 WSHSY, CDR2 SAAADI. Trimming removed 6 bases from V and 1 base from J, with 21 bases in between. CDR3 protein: CASSVEQHAIINYGYTF. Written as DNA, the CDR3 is TGCGCCAGCAGCGTAGAACAGCATGCAATAATTAACTATGGCTACACCTTC.

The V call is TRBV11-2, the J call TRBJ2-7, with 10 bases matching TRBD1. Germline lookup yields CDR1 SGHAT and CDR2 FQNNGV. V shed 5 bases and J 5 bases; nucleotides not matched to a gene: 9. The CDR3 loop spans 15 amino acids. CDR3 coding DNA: TGTGCCAGCAGCCCGACTAGGGACAGGGGAAACGAGCAGTACTTC. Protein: CASSPTRDRGNEQYF.

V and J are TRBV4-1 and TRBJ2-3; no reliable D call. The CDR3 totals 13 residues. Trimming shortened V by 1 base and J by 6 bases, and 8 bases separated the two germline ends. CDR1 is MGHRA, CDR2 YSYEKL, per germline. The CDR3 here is CASSQAGSDTQYF. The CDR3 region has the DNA TGCGCCAGCAGCCAAGCAGGTTCGGATACGCAGTATTTT.

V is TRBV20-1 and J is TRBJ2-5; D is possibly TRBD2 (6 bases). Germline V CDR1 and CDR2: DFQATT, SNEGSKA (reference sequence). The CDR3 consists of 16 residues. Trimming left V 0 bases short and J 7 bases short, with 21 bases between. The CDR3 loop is CSAREPRDLNSGTQYF. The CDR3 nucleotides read TGCAGTGCTAGAGAGCCCCGGGACTTAAATAGTGGGACCCAGTACTTC.

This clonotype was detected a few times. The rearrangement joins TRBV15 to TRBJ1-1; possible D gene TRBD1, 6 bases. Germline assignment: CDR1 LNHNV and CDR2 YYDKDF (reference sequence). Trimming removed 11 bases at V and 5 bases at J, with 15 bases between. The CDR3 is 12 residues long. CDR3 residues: CAVRLGQTEAFF. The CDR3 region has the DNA TGTGCCGTCCGCCTAGGACAGACTGAAGCTTTCTTT.

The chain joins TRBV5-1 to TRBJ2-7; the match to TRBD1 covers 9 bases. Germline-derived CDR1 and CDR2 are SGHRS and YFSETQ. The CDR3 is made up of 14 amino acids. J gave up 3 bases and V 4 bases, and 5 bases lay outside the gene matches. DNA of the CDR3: TGCGCCAGCAGCCAAGGGACAGGGTACTACGAGCAGTACTTC. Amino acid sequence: CASSQGTGYYEQYF.

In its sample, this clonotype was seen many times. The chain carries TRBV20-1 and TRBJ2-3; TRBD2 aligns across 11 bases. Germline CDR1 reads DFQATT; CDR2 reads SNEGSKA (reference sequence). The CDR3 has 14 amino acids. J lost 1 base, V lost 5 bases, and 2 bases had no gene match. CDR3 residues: CSAAGLAGTDTQYF. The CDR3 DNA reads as TGCAGTGCTGCGGGACTAGCGGGCACAGATACGCAGTATTTT.

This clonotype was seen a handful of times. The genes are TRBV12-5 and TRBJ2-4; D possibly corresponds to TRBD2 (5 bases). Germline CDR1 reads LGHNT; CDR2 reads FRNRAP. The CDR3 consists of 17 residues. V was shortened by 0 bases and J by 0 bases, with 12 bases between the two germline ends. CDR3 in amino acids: CASGLVSPGLAKNIQYF. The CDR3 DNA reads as TGTGCTAGTGGTTTGGTAAGCCCCGGACTAGCCAAAAACATTCAGTACTTC.

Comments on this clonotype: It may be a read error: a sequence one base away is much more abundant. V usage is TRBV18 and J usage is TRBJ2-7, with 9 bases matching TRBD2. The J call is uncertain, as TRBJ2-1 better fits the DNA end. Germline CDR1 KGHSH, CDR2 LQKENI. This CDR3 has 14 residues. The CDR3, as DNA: TGTGCCAGCTCACCTCGGCGGGAGGGCCACGAGCAGTTCTTC. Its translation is CASSPRREGHEQFF.

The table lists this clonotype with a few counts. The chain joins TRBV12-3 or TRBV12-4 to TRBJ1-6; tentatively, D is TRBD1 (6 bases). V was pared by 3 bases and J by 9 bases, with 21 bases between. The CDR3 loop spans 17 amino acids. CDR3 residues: CASSLVSGALLGSPLHF. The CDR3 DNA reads TGTGCCAGCAGTTTGGTATCAGGGGCTCTGTTGGGTTCACCCCTCCACTTT.

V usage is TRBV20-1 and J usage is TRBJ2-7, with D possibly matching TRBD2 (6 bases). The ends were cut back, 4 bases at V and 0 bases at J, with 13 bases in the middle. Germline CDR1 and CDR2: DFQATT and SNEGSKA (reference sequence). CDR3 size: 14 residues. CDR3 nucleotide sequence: TGCAGTGCTATAAGACTAGGCCGCTCCTACGAGCAGTACTTC. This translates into CSAIRLGRSYEQYF.

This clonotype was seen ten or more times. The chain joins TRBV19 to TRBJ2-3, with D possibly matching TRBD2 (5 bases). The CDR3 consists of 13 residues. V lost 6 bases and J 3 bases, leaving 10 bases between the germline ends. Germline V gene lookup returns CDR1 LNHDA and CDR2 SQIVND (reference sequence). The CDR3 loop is CASRGPGTDTQYF. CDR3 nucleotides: TGTGCCAGTAGAGGTCCGGGAACAGATACGCAGTATTTT.

The CDR3 loop is CASSQGVFSYNEQFF. In DNA form, the CDR3 reads TGTGCCAGCAGCCAAGGGGTTTTTTCCTACAATGAGCAGTTCTTC. The chain is built from TRBV2 and TRBJ2-1, with D perhaps TRBD1 (5 bases). The CDR3 runs 15 residues. Trimming removed 6 bases from V and 1 base from J, with 13 bases in between. From germline, CDR1 is SNHLY and CDR2 FYNNEI.

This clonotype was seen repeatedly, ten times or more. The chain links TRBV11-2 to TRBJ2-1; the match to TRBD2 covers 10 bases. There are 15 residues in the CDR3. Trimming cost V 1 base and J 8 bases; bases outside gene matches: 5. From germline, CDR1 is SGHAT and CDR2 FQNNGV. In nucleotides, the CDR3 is TGTGCCAGCAGCTTAGCTAGCGGGAGTCTGGATGAGCAGTTCTTC. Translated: CASSLASGSLDEQFF.

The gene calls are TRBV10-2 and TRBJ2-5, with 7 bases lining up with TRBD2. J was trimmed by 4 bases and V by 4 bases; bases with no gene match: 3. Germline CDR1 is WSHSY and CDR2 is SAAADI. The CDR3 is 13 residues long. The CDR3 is CASSVWGGETQYF. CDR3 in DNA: TGCGCCAGCAGTGTATGGGGGGGAGAGACCCAGTACTTC.

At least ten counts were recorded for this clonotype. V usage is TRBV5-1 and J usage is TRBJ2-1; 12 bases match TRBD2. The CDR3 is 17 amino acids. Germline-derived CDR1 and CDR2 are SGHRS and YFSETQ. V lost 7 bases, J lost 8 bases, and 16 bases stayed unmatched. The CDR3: CASHQGTGLAGHYEQFF. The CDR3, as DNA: TGCGCCAGCCACCAAGGGACCGGACTAGCGGGACACTATGAGCAGTTCTTC.

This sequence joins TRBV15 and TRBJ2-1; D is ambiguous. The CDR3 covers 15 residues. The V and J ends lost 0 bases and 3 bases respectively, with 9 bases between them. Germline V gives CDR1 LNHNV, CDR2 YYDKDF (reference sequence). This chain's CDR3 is CATSRDLGFYNEQFF. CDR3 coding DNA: TGTGCCACCAGCAGAGATCTGGGATTCTACAATGAGCAGTTCTTC.

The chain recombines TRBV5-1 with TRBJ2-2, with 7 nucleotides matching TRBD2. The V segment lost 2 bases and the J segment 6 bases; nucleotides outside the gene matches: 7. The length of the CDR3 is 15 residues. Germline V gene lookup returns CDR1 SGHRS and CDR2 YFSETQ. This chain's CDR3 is CASSFTTSRAGELFF. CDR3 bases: TGCGCCAGCAGCTTTACGACTAGCAGGGCCGGGGAGCTGTTTTTT.

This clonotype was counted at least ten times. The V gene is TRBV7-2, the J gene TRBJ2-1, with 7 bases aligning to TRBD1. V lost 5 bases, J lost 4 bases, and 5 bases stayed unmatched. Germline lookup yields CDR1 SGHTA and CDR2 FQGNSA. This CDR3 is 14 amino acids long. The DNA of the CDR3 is TGTGCCAGCAGCCCGGGACAGCCTTACAATGAGCAGTTCTTC. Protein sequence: CASSPGQPYNEQFF.

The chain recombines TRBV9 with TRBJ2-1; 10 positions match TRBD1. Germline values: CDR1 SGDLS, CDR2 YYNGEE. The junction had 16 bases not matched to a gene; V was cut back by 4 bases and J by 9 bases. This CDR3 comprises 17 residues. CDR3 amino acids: CASSPQSPTGGMIEQFF. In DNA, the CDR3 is TGTGCCAGCAGCCCTCAATCCCCGACAGGGGGCATGATTGAGCAGTTCTTC.

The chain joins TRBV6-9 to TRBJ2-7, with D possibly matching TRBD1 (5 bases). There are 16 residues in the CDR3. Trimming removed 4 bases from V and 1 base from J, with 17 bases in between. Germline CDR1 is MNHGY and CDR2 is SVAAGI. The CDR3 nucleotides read TGTGCCAGCAGTTCGGACACCCGTTTTCCGTCCTACGAGCAGTACTTC. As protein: CASSSDTRFPSYEQYF.

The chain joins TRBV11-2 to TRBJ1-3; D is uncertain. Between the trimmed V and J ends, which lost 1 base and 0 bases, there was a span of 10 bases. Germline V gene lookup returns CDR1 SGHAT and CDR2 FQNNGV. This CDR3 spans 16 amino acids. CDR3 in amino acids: CASSLAQMSSGNTIYF. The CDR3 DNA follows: TGTGCCAGCAGCTTAGCACAGATGAGCTCTGGAAACACCATATATTTT.

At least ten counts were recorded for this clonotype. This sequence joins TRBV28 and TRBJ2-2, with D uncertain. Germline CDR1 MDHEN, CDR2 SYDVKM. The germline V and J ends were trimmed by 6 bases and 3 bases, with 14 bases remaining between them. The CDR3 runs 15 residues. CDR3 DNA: TGTGCCAGCAGCCTAACTGGATTTTACACCGGGGAGCTGTTTTTT. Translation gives CASSLTGFYTGELFF. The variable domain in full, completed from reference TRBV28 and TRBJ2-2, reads DVKVTQSSRYLVKRTGEKVFLECVQDMDHENMFWYRQDPGLGLRLIYFSYDVKMKEKGDIPEGYSVSREKKERFSLILESASTNQTSMYLCASSLTGFYTGELFFGEGSRLTVL.

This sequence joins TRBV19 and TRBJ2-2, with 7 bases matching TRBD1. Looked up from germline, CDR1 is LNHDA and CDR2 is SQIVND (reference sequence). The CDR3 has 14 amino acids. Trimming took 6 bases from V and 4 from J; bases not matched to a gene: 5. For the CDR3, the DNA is TGTGCCAGTAGCCTGACAGGGATCACCGGGGAGCTGTTTTTT. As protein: CASSLTGITGELFF.